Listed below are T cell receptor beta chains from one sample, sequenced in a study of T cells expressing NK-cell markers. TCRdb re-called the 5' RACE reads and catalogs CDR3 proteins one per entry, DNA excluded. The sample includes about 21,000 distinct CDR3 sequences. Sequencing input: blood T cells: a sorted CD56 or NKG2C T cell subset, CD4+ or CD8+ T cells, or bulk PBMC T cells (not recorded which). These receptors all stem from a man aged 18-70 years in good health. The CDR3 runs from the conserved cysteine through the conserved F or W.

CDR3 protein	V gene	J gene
CASGLVLPRTDGSSYEQYF	TRBV12-5	TRBJ2-7
CASSQGTGMTTEAFF	TRBV7-2	TRBJ1-1
CASRQGYQPQHF	TRBV28	TRBJ1-5
CASILGIGTGELFF	TRBV6-1	TRBJ2-2
CASSLTGTQDQYF	TRBV7-2	TRBJ2-7
CSARVADRIQETQYF	TRBV20-1	TRBJ2-5
CASSLGTGGQNTEAFF	TRBV12-3/TRBV12-4	TRBJ1-1
CASSLWRLAGSSQETQYF	TRBV5-4	TRBJ2-5
CASSPPGLAGGPTDTQYF	TRBV18	TRBJ2-3
CSARTSGGTGFF	TRBV20-1	TRBJ2-1
CASSLVNYGTSGFYEQYF	TRBV11-2	TRBJ2-7
CASNTGAGSTDTQYF	TRBV5-1	TRBJ2-3
CASSESRTGVTEAFF	TRBV2	TRBJ1-1
CASSQDRWTSGRLKQYF	TRBV14	TRBJ2-7
CSALDSPNQPQHF	TRBV20-1	TRBJ1-5
CASSTDRNYGYTF	TRBV6-1	TRBJ1-2
CASSYSVQLNSPLHF	TRBV6-5	TRBJ1-6
CASSDRLVNTEAFF	TRBV2	TRBJ1-1
CASSLSELSGANVLTF	TRBV11-2	TRBJ2-6
CASSTIQRGYEQYF	TRBV6-1	TRBJ2-7
CATSRDLLAGADYSSTDTQYF	TRBV15	TRBJ2-3
CSVSYRNTGELFF	TRBV20-1	TRBJ2-2
CASSLKYNEQYF	TRBV13	TRBJ2-7
CSVGGFRTEQYF	TRBV29-1	TRBJ2-7
CASSAGPSADTQYF	TRBV13	TRBJ2-3
CSAREDLSQYF	TRBV20-1	TRBJ2-5
CSATIPGGGPADTQYF	TRBV20-1	TRBJ2-3
CASSDLGGGGNEQFF	TRBV6-4	TRBJ2-1
CASSSGQGYNSPLHF	TRBV6-5	TRBJ1-6
CASSLAGTYNEQFF	TRBV12-3/TRBV12-4	TRBJ2-1
CASSKRAPLSYNEQFF	TRBV14	TRBJ2-1
CASSLGQGARNTIYF	TRBV5-1	TRBJ1-3
CSAVPGGLFHNSPLHF	TRBV20-1	TRBJ1-6
CASSWGDIPYNEQFF	TRBV6-5	TRBJ2-1
CASSPGTSGRASYNEQFF	TRBV6-4	TRBJ2-1
CAISESGGRRGAEQYF	TRBV10-3	TRBJ2-7
CASSSTGSYNEQFF	TRBV6-2/TRBV6-3	TRBJ2-1
CASRTGEWGFDEQYF	TRBV6-2/TRBV6-3	TRBJ2-7
CATSGIGLVNEQFF	TRBV24-1	TRBJ2-1
CASSWGQGNTEAFF	TRBV5-5	TRBJ1-1
CASSTRATVDYGYTF	TRBV27	TRBJ1-2
CASSVSANTGELFF	TRBV9	TRBJ2-2
CASRGQTYEQYF	TRBV12-3/TRBV12-4	TRBJ2-7
CSARETGNQPQHF	TRBV20-1	TRBJ1-5
CASSLTSDRGSTGELFF	TRBV7-3	TRBJ2-2
CASSTRQGKSTDTQYF	TRBV4-2	TRBJ2-3
CASRQGGGSGSTDTQYF	TRBV7-8	TRBJ2-3